This TCR beta chain is drawn from a study of response to subunit inactivated influenza vaccine. Study-level points and caveats: Authors suggested seasonal influenza vaccinations each recruit few new T cells.

The CDR3 length is 17 residues. CDR1 and CDR2 (germline): SQVTM, ANQGSEA. V gave up 4 bases and J gave up 6 bases; unmatched junction bases: 17. This clonotype was seen a handful of times. Its antigen is still unknown. TCRdb processed the RT-PCR reads anew with MiXCR; each CDR3 protein has one entry. This table holds around 650,000 distinct CDR3 sequences, 15% to 17% found once. This TCR came from a man aged 45-65 years who received an inactivated influenza vaccine. The source material was PBMCs from blood, sampled 12 days after vaccination. The chain joins TRBV29-1 to TRBJ1-1, with 10 positions matching TRBD1. CDR3: CSVVGATGTGDFAEAFF. As DNA, the CDR3 is TGCAGCGTTGTGGGGGCTACGGGGACAGGGGATTTCGCTGAAGCTTTCTTT. The full variable domain, in which reference TRBV29-1 and TRBJ1-1 provide the parts outside the CDR3, is SAVISQKPSRDICQRGTSLTIQCQVDSQVTMMFWYRQQPGQSLTLIATANQGSEATYESGFVIDKFPISRPNLTFSTLTVSNMSPEDSSIYLCSVVGATGTGDFAEAFFGQGTRLTVV.